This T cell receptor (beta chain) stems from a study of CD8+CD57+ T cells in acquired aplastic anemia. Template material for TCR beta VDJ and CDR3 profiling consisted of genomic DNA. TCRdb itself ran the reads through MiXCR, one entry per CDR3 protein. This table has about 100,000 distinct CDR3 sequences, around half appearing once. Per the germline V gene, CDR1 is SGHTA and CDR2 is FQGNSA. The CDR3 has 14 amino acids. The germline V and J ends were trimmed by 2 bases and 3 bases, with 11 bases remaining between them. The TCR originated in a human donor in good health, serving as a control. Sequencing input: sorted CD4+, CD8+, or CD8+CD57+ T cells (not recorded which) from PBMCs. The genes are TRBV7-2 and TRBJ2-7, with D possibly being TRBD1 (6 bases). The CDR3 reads CASSLWDTHYEQYF. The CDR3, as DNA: TGTGCCAGCAGCTTATGGGACACTCACTACGAGCAGTACTTC.